The present entry profiles one TCR beta chain with its context. The antigen is undetermined. The record originates from a study of cytomegalovirus exposure and HLA in healthy donors. Whole-study findings and limits: Productive rates of about 87% or about 30% were seen for most TCR beta V segments in an earlier analysis. It was reported in a later analysis that an Asian-associated ancestry cluster showed fewer N-insertions than the approximately 700-donor mean.

Primers: 60 Vbeta forward and 13 Jbeta reverse. The authors' processing: There were tens of millions of unique TCR beta chains by a later count, and approximately 10 million of them were shared. TCRdb keeps only in-frame clones here, not all; method: immunoSEQ multiplex PCR. That table supplies the V and J calls and clone size; D and trimming were determined from the DNA. The sample has about 160,000 clones, approximately 60% seen once. The CDR3 loop spans 15 amino acids. The ends were cut back, 2 bases at V and 5 bases at J, with 15 bases in the middle. Germline V CDR1 and CDR2: ENHRY, SYGVKD. The TCR was taken from a woman aged 55-75 years in good health and CMV-seropositive. The gene calls are TRBV10-3 and TRBJ1-1; a possible D gene is TRBD1 (5 bases). The source material was PBMCs. In nucleotides, the CDR3 is TGTGCCATCAGTGAGACTAACGGCGGGGGTACTGAAGCTTTCTTT. Residues: CAISETNGGGTEAFF.